These 31 T cell receptor beta chains share one sample of origin, sequenced in a study of cytomegalovirus exposure and HLA in healthy donors. The primer mix had 60 Vbeta and 13 Jbeta primers. Libraries were prepared by immunoSEQ multiplex PCR; TCRdb keeps only in-frame clonotypes and omits some of them. The sample lists roughly 180,000 clones; just over 75% were seen once. The specimen sequenced was PBMCs. Receptors originate from a man younger than 35 in good health and CMV-seronegative.

A word on this clone: Mismatch with germline at one junction end may stem from a read error. In nucleotides, the CDR3 is TGTGCTAGCAGCTCCGGGTTCGGGGTGCCTGACCACGAGCAGTACTTC. Its translation: CASSSGFGVPDHEQYF. This chain connects TRBV7-7 to TRBJ2-7; D is perhaps TRBD2 (5 bases). CDR1 SSHAT and CDR2 FNYEAQ come from the germline V gene (reference sequence). This CDR3 has 16 residues.

This clone was found a few times. CDR3 in amino acids: CASVAGTANQPQHF. CDR3 sequence (DNA): TGTGCCAGCGTGGCTGGGACAGCCAATCAGCCCCAGCATTTT. The chain is built from TRBV6-1 and TRBJ1-5; 7 bases map to TRBD1. The CDR3 extends over 14 amino acids. Germline CDR1 reads MNHNS; CDR2 reads SASEGT. V trimming: 8 bases; J trimming: 3 bases; junction bases outside the gene matches: 7.

The rearrangement joins TRBV19 to TRBJ2-1, with 10 bases that match TRBD1. The CDR3 sequence is 15 residues long. V was pared by 5 bases and J by 1 base, with 2 bases of the junction left unmatched. CDR1 is LNHDA, CDR2 SQIVND, per germline (reference sequence). The CDR3 sequence: CASSRDRGSYNEQFF. The CDR3 DNA reads TGTGCCAGTAGTCGGGACAGGGGTTCCTACAATGAGCAGTTCTTC.

This chain joins TRBV5-4 and TRBJ2-3; D is perhaps TRBD2 (6 bases). The V end was cut by 0 bases, the J end by 3 bases, with 14 bases between. Germline V gives CDR1 SGHNT, CDR2 YYREEE (reference sequence). This CDR3 contains 16 residues. As DNA, the CDR3 is TGTGCCAGCAGCTTGGCGGGACTCAGTAAAACAGATACGCAGTATTTT. Its translation: CASSLAGLSKTDTQYF.

The chain carries TRBV14 and TRBJ2-7, with D tentatively TRBD2 (6 bases). Trimming shortened V by 1 base and J by 10 bases, and 17 bases separated the two germline ends. The CDR3 covers 14 residues. From germline, CDR1 is SGHDN and CDR2 FVKESK. The CDR3 coding sequence is TGTGCCAGCAGCCAAGGCGTCGGGCGGGGTGAACAGTACTTC. Translated, it gives CASSQGVGRGEQYF.

This clone was seen a handful of times. The chain links TRBV6-1 to TRBJ2-7, with 7 bases aligning to TRBD1. Germline V gene lookup returns CDR1 MNHNS and CDR2 SASEGT. J was trimmed by 5 bases and V by 6 bases; bases with no gene match: 7. The CDR3 contains 13 residues. The CDR3, as DNA: TGTGCCAGCAGCCACGACAGGGTCCACGAGCAGTACTTC. Translating gives CASSHDRVHEQYF.

This clone has just one count. This rearrangement joins TRBV30 to TRBJ1-2, with a weak D call TRBD1 (5 bases). CDR3 length: 15 residues. V was clipped by 0 bases and J by 3 bases, with 14 bases between them. The germline V gene encodes CDR1 GTSNPN and CDR2 SVGIG (reference sequence). The CDR3, as DNA: TGTGCCTGGAGTGTGGGGACTGCTCAGCACTATGGCTACACCTTC. It encodes CAWSVGTAQHYGYTF.

CDR3 in DNA: TGTGCCAGCAGCTTAGGAGCCCGGGTCGGGGGACCTGAAAAACTGTTTTTT. This encodes CASSLGARVGGPEKLFF. The gene calls are TRBV7-2 and TRBJ1-4, with D maybe TRBD1 (5 bases). The CDR3 extends over 17 amino acids. Trimming removed 1 base from V and 7 bases from J, with 19 bases in between. The germline gives CDR1 SGHTA, CDR2 FQGNSA. Combining the CDR3 with reference TRBV7-2 and TRBJ1-4 gives the whole variable domain GAGVSQSPSNKVTEKGKDVELRCDPISGHTALYWYRQSLGQGLEFLIYFQGNSAPDKSGLPSDRFSAERTGGSVSTLTIQRTQQEDSAVYLCASSLGARVGGPEKLFFGSGTQLSVL.

V and J are TRBV7-2 and TRBJ1-2; unclear D gene. The CDR3 loop spans 14 amino acids. V was pared by 4 bases and J by 5 bases, with 14 bases between. Germline V gives CDR1 SGHTA, CDR2 FQGNSA. The CDR3 is CASSSLPGAYGYTF. Here the CDR3 DNA reads TGTGCCAGCAGCTCATTACCGGGTGCATATGGCTACACCTTC.

V and J are TRBV6-1 and TRBJ1-2; D might be TRBD1 (6 bases). V lost 1 base and J lost 8, with 14 bases in between. CDR1 is MNHNS, CDR2 SASEGT, per germline. The CDR3 length is 14 residues. CDR3 residues: CASSEVNRVGGYTF. The CDR3 DNA is TGTGCCAGCAGTGAAGTCAACAGGGTGGGGGGCTACACCTTC.

In its sample, this clone was seen once. The rearrangement joins TRBV9 to TRBJ2-3, with D perhaps TRBD1 (6 bases). Germline assignment: CDR1 SGDLS and CDR2 YYNGEE. V lost 4 bases, J lost 0 bases, and 18 bases lay in between. The length of the CDR3 is 17 residues. The CDR3 DNA reads as TGTGCCAGCAGCTTTCAGACAGGAAGACTTAGCACAGATACGCAGTATTTT. This translates into CASSFQTGRLSTDTQYF.

The table lists this clone with a count of one. The chain couples TRBV9 to TRBJ1-2, with 9 nucleotides matching TRBD1. There are 16 residues in the CDR3. V dropped 3 bases and J dropped 2; count of bases not matched to a gene: 8. The germline gives CDR1 SGDLS, CDR2 YYNGEE. The CDR3: CASSARGQGINYGYTF. The DNA of the CDR3 is TGTGCCAGCAGCGCTAGAGGACAGGGGATCAACTATGGCTACACCTTC.

J is TRBJ2-5 and V is TRBV6-1; D is possibly TRBD1 (6 bases). This CDR3 has 13 residues. Germline lookup yields CDR1 MNHNS and CDR2 SASEGT. V shed 10 bases and J shed 9 bases, with 21 bases lying between them. The CDR3 protein is CATTVGTKGAQYF. CDR3 DNA: TGTGCCACCACCGTAGGGACGAAGGGGGCCCAGTACTTC.

The chain recombines TRBV10-2 with TRBJ1-4, with D unresolved. CDR3 length: 14 amino acids. Germline V gene data show CDR1 as WSHSY and CDR2 as SAAADI. V lost 8 bases to trimming and J lost 0 bases, with 10 bases between them. The CDR3 coding sequence is TGCGCCAGCCCGACACCTTCAACTAATGAAAAACTGTTTTTT. Residues: CASPTPSTNEKLFF.

The genes are TRBV19 and TRBJ2-7; 7 positions agree with TRBD1. CDR1 LNHDA and CDR2 SQIVND come from the germline V gene (reference sequence). With V trimmed by 3 bases and J by 4 bases, 12 bases remained unmatched. The CDR3 has 16 residues. This chain's CDR3 is CASSIETGTAPYEQYF. CDR3 DNA: TGTGCCAGTAGTATTGAGACCGGGACAGCCCCGTACGAGCAGTACTTC.

This sequence joins TRBV7-3 and TRBJ2-1; 8 bases are a match to TRBD2. This CDR3 has 15 amino acids. Trimming at V came to 2 bases and at J to 9 bases, leaving 9 bases not matched to a gene. Looked up from germline, CDR1 is SGHTA and CDR2 is FQGTGA. CDR3 nucleotides: TGTGCCAGCAGCTTATATAGCGGGGAGGGGGGTGAGCAGTTCTTC. It translates to CASSLYSGEGGEQFF.

This clone came up once. The CDR3: CASRATGGNVETQYF. The CDR3 DNA follows: TGCGCCAGCAGAGCGACAGGGGGTAATGTCGAGACCCAGTACTTC. The V gene is TRBV5-1, the J gene TRBJ2-5; TRBD1 agrees at 9 bases. Germline V gene sequence: CDR1 SGHRS, CDR2 YFSETQ. V dropped 5 bases and J dropped 5; count of bases not matched to a gene: 10. CDR3 size: 15 residues.

The chain carries TRBV4-2 and TRBJ1-2; 9 positions agree with TRBD1. Trimming at V came to 2 bases and at J to 3 bases, leaving 4 bases not matched to a gene. The germline V gene encodes CDR1 LGHNA and CDR2 YNFKEQ. This CDR3 has 15 residues. For the CDR3, the DNA is TGTGCCAGCAGCCAACGTGACAGGGGGGACTATGGCTACACCTTC. Amino acid sequence: CASSQRDRGDYGYTF.

Here the CDR3 DNA reads TGTGCCAGTAGTCGAGGACAGGGCCCCTACGAGCAGTACTTC. This translates into CASSRGQGPYEQYF. This chain joins TRBV19 and TRBJ2-7, with TRBD1 matching 8 bases. This CDR3 is built from 14 residues. Per the germline V gene, CDR1 is LNHDA and CDR2 is SQIVND (reference sequence). The trim removed 5 bases at V and 2 bases at J, leaving 5 bases unmatched.

This chain joins TRBV27 and TRBJ2-7; 8 nucleotides align to TRBD2. Germline V gives CDR1 MNHEY, CDR2 SMNVEV (reference sequence). V lost 7 bases, J lost 5 bases, and 10 bases stayed unmatched. This CDR3 has 14 amino acids. The CDR3 is CASTSLLAGHEQYF. CDR3 nucleotide sequence: TGTGCCAGCACTTCGCTCCTAGCGGGCCACGAGCAGTACTTC.

The chain recombines TRBV15 with TRBJ1-3; D is undetermined. Per germline, CDR1 LNHNV and CDR2 YYDKDF (reference sequence). V was shortened by 8 bases and J by 4 bases, with 15 bases between the two germline ends. The CDR3 contains 14 residues. The CDR3 reads CATEGRRAGNTIYF. CDR3 DNA sequence: TGTGCCACCGAGGGCAGACGGGCGGGAAACACCATATATTTT.

This clone appeared once. V usage is TRBV6-1 and J usage is TRBJ2-7; 11 bases map to TRBD1. V shed 3 bases, J shed 3 bases, and the junction held 4 bases outside the gene matches. Germline CDR1 and CDR2: MNHNS and SASEGT. This CDR3 contains 15 residues. For the CDR3, the DNA is TGTGCCAGCAGTGAGGGGGGGACAGGGGGCTACGAGCAGTACTTC. It is translated as CASSEGGTGGYEQYF.

The J gene is TRBJ1-5, the V gene TRBV19; TRBD1 matches at 8 bases. V was clipped by 8 bases and J by 4 bases; unmatched bases: 4. The CDR3 has 13 amino acids. Germline-derived CDR1 and CDR2 are LNHDA and SQIVND (reference sequence). CDR3 coding DNA: TGTGCCAGTCAGGGGACAGGTAATCAGCCCCAGCATTTT. Its translation is CASQGTGNQPQHF.

The J gene is TRBJ2-7, the V gene TRBV7-9; 7 positions match TRBD2. V dropped 1 base and J dropped 6; count of bases not matched to a gene: 6. The CDR3 is made up of 14 amino acids. CDR1 and CDR2 from the germline V gene are SEHNR and FQNEAQ (reference sequence). The CDR3 spells CASSLDSSGSEQYF. CDR3 in DNA: TGTGCCAGCAGCTTAGATAGTAGCGGGTCCGAGCAGTACTTC.

The V and J genes are TRBV7-8 and TRBJ2-3; weak D call: TRBD2 (6 bases). CDR3 length equals 15 residues. Trimming pared 0 bases from V and 1 base from J, leaving 8 bases between. Germline V gene lookup returns CDR1 SGHVS and CDR2 FQNEAQ. The DNA of the CDR3 is TGTGCCAGCAGCTTAGCGGGGACTCGCACAGATACGCAGTATTTT. Its protein is CASSLAGTRTDTQYF.

The chain carries TRBV19 and TRBJ2-2; 14 bases match TRBD2. Germline V gives CDR1 LNHDA, CDR2 SQIVND (reference sequence). With V trimmed by 4 bases and J by 4 bases, 5 bases remained unmatched. CDR3 length: 17 residues. CDR3 loop: CASSTGLAGGLTGELFF. The CDR3 coding sequence is TGTGCCAGTAGTACCGGACTAGCGGGAGGACTCACCGGGGAGCTGTTTTTT.

The V and J genes are TRBV4-2 and TRBJ1-3, with a weak D call TRBD1 (6 bases). V was clipped by 4 bases and J by 2 bases, with 15 bases between them. Germline V gene sequence: CDR1 LGHNA, CDR2 YNFKEQ. This CDR3 comprises 16 residues. The CDR3 nucleotides read TGTGCCAGCAGCCCCCCAGGGGTATGGGCTGGAAACACCATATATTTT. This translates into CASSPPGVWAGNTIYF.

This chain links TRBV11-2 with TRBJ2-7, with 8 bases fitting TRBD1. The CDR3 is made up of 14 amino acids. The V gene's germline CDR1 is SGHAT and CDR2 FQNNGV. After removal of 1 base from V and 4 bases from J, the junction contained 3 bases not matched to a gene. CDR3 in amino acids: CASSLAQGAYEQYF. The CDR3 nucleotides are TGTGCCAGCAGCTTAGCGCAGGGGGCTTACGAGCAGTACTTC.

A word on this clone: At one end, the junction sequence differs from germline, possibly due to a read error. The chain is built from TRBV12-5 and TRBJ1-5; TRBD1 might be the D (5 bases). Germline V gene data show CDR1 as LGHNT and CDR2 as FRNRAP. This CDR3 region has 14 residues. The CDR3 sequence is CASGLGGGNQPQHF. CDR3 in DNA: TGTGCTAGTGGATTGGGGGGGGGCAATCAGCCCCAGCATTTT.

The CDR3 DNA reads as TGTGCCACCAGCACGAGGGCCAGTAAGACTGAAGCTTTCTTT. It is translated as CATSTRASKTEAFF. The chain links TRBV15 to TRBJ1-1, with D hard to call. The CDR3 totals 14 residues. CDR1 LNHNV and CDR2 YYDKDF come from the germline V gene (reference sequence). V lost 4 bases and J 5 bases, leaving 14 bases between the germline ends. The full variable domain, rest sourced from reference TRBV15 and TRBJ1-1, is DAMVIQNPRYQVTQFGKPVTLSCSQTLNHNVMYWYQQKSSQAPKLLFHYYDKDFNNEADTPDNFQSRRPNTSFCFLDIRSPGLGDTAMYLCATSTRASKTEAFFGQGTRLTVV.

This clone was detected only a few times. The rearrangement uses TRBV7-6 and TRBJ2-7; 9 nucleotides match TRBD1. Germline lookup yields CDR1 SGHVS and CDR2 FNYEAQ. With 5 bases clipped from V and 3 bases from J, the junction kept 5 bases outside the gene matches. The CDR3 loop spans 14 amino acids. The CDR3 DNA reads TGTGCCAGCAGCCTGGAGACAGGGGGCTACGAGCAGTACTTC. Its translation is CASSLETGGYEQYF.